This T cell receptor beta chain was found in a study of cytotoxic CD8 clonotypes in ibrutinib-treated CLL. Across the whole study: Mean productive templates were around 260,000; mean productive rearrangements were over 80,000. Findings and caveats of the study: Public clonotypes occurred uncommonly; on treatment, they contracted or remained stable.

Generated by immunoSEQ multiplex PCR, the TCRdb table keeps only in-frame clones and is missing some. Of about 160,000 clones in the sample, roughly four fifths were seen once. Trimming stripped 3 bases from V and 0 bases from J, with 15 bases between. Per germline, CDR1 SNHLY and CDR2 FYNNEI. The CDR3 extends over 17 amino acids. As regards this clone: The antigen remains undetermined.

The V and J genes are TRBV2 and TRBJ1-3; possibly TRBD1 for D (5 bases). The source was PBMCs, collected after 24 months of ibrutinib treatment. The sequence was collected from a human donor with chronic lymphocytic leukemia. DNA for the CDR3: TGTGCCAGCAGTGAGGGGCCCCCACAGTTCTCTGGAAACACCATATATTTT. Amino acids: CASSEGPPQFSGNTIYF.